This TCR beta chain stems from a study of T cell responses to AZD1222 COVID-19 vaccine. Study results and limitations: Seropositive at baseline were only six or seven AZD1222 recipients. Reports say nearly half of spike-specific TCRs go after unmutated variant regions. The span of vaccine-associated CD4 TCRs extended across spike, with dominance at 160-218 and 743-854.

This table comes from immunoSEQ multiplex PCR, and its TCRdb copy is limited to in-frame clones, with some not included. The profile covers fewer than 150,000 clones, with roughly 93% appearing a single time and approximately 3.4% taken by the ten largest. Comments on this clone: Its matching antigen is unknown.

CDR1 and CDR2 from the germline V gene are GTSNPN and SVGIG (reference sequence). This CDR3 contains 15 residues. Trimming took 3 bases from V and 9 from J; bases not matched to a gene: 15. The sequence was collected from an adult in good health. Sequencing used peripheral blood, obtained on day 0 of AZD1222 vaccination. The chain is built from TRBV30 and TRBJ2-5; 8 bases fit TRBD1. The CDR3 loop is CAWSRGTGGPGAQYF. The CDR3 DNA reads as TGTGCCTGGAGCAGAGGGACAGGCGGACCGGGGGCCCAGTACTTC. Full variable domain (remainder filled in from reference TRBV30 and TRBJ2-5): SQTIHQWPATLVQPVGSPLSLECTVEGTSNPNLYWYRQAAGRGLQLLFYSVGIGQISSEVPQNLSASRPQDRQFILSSKKLLLSDSGFYLCAWSRGTGGPGAQYFGPGTRLLVL.